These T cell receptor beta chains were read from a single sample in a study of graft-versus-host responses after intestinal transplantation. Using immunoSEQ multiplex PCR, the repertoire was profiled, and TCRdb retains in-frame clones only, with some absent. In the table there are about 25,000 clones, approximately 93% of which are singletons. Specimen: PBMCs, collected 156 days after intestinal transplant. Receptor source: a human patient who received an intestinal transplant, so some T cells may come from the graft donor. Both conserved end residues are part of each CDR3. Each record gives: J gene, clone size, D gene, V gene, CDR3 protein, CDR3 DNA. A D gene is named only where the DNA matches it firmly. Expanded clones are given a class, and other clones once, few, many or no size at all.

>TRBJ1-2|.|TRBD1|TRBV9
CASSVGRGQANYGYTF
TGTGCCAGCAGCGTAGGGCGGGGACAGGCCAACTATGGCTACACCTTC
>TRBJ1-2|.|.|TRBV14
CASSQDIGGNGYTF
TGTGCCAGCAGCCAAGATATCGGGGGAAATGGCTACACCTTC
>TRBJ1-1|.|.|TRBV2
CASNPGLNTEAFF
TGTGCCAGCAACCCCGGCTTGAACACTGAAGCTTTCTTT
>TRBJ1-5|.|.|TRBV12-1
CASNGQGDQPQHF
TGTGCCAGCAACGGACAGGGGGATCAGCCCCAGCATTTT
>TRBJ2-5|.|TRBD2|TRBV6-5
CASRSGGARETQYF
TGTGCCAGCAGGTCCGGGGGGGCGAGGGAGACCCAGTACTTC
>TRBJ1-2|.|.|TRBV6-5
CASSYKGVDGYTF
TGTGCCAGCAGTTACAAAGGGGTCGACGGCTACACCTTC
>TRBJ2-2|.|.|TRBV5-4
CASSFRQGEGGELFF
TGTGCCAGCAGCTTTCGGCAGGGAGAGGGCGGGGAGCTGTTTTTT
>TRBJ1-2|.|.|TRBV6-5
CASSFDRDPSYGYTF
TGTGCCAGCAGTTTCGACCGGGATCCTTCCTATGGCTACACCTTC
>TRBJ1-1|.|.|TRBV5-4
CASSLAGGLLNTEAFF
TGTGCCAGCAGCTTGGCGGGGGGTCTCCTGAACACTGAAGCTTTCTTT
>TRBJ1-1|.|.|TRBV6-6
CASRDWRNTEAFF
TGTGCCAGCAGAGACTGGAGGAACACTGAAGCTTTCTTT
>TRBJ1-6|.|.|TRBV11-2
CASSFGQPVNSPLHF
TGTGCCAGCAGCTTCGGACAGCCCGTTAATTCACCCCTCCACTTT
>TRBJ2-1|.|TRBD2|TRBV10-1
CASSDSPGLADNEQFF
TGCGCCAGCAGTGACTCTCCGGGACTAGCGGACAATGAGCAGTTCTTC
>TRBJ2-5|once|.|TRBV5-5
CASSLVVGGYEQETQYF
TGTGCCAGCAGCTTGGTTGTGGGAGGCTACGAACAAGAGACCCAGTACTTC
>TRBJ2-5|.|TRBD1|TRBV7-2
CASSSWTGKRETQYF
TGTGCCAGCAGCTCGTGGACAGGGAAGAGGGAGACCCAGTACTTC
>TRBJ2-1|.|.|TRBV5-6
CASSLVSPGSPRSYNEQFF
TGTGCCAGCAGCTTAGTATCCCCTGGGAGCCCTCGAAGCTACAATGAGCAGTTCTTC
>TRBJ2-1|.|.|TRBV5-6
CASSPGQNNEQFF
TGTGCCAGCAGCCCCGGACAGAACAATGAGCAGTTCTTC
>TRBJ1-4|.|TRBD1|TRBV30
CAWSVTGAGEKLFF
TGTGCCTGGAGTGTAACAGGGGCTGGGGAAAAACTGTTTTTT
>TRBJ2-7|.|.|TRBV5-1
CASSQASEQYF
TGCGCCAGCAGTCAGGCCTCCGAGCAGTACTTC
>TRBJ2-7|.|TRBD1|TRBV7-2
CAGSAPGQGAYEQYF
TGTGCCGGCAGCGCCCCGGGACAGGGGGCCTACGAGCAGTACTTC
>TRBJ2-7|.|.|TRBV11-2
CASSLLQGGYEQYF
TGTGCCAGCAGCTTACTACAGGGTGGCTACGAGCAGTACTTC
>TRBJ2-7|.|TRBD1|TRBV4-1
CASSLGTGSLEQYF
TGCGCCAGCAGCCTCGGGACAGGGTCCCTCGAGCAGTACTTC
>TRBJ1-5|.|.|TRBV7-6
CASSLERHQPQHF
TGTGCCAGCAGCTTAGAACGGCATCAGCCCCAGCATTTT
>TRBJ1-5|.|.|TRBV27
CASSLSGFGIYSNQPQHF
TGTGCCAGCAGTTTATCAGGCTTTGGAATCTATAGCAATCAGCCCCAGCATTTT
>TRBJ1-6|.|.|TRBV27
CASSWAAYNSPLHF
TGTGCCAGCAGTTGGGCAGCCTATAATTCACCCCTCCACTTT
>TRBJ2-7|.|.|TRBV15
CATSPDKTYEQYF
TGTGCCACCAGCCCGGACAAAACCTACGAGCAGTACTTC
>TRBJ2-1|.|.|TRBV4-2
CASSLPGPGWGQFF
TGTGCCAGCAGCCTTCCGGGACCCGGTTGGGGGCAGTTCTTC
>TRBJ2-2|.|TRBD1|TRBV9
CASGPPQGAFGELFF
TGTGCCAGCGGCCCCCCGCAGGGGGCCTTCGGGGAGCTGTTTTTT
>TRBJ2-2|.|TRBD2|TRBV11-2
CASSLGPGGNTGELFF
TGTGCCAGCAGCTTAGGTCCGGGGGGGAACACCGGGGAGCTGTTTTTT
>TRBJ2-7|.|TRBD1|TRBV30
CAWNSGTGVHEQYF
TGTGCCTGGAATTCGGGGACAGGGGTGCACGAGCAGTACTTC
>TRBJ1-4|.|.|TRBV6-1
CASSGDWEKLFF
TGTGCCAGCAGTGGGGACTGGGAAAAACTGTTTTTT
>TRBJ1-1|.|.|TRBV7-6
CASSLGTTEAFF
TGTGCCAGCAGCTTGGGGACCACTGAAGCTTTCTTT
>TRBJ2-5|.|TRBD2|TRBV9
CASSVVTSVDQETQYF
TGTGCCAGCAGCGTAGTCACTAGCGTCGATCAAGAGACCCAGTACTTC
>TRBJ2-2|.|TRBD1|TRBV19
CASSFGQGAAGELFF
TGTGCCAGTAGTTTCGGACAGGGGGCCGCCGGGGAGCTGTTTTTT
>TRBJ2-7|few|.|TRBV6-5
CASSYGRDDAYEQYF
TGTGCCAGCAGTTACGGTAGGGACGATGCCTACGAGCAGTACTTC
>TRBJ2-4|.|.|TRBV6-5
CASSYSRVENIQYF
TGTGCCAGCAGTTACTCGAGGGTGGAGAACATTCAGTACTTC
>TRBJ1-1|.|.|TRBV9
CASSVVPGSPEAFF
TGTGCCAGCAGCGTAGTCCCAGGGAGTCCTGAAGCTTTCTTT
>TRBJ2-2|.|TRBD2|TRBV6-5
CASSYLSGAGELFF
TGTGCCAGCAGTTACCTTAGCGGGGCCGGGGAGCTGTTTTTT
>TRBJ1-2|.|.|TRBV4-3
CASSQDTGFDYGYTF
TGCGCCAGCAGCCAAGATACGGGGTTCGACTATGGCTACACCTTC
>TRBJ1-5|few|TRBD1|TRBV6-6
CASSRPDRGHQPQHF
TGTGCCAGCAGTCGGCCTGACAGGGGACATCAGCCCCAGCATTTT
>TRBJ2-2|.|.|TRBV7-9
CASWDDTGELFF
TGTGCCAGTTGGGACGACACCGGGGAGCTGTTTTTT
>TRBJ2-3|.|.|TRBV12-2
CASRLLYQKSGDREASTDTQYF
TGTGCAAGTCGCTTACTTTACCAAAAGAGCGGAGACAGGGAAGCTAGCACAGATACGCAGTATTTT
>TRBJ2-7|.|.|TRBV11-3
CASSARDGYYEQYF
TGTGCCAGCAGCGCCCGGGACGGATACTACGAGCAGTACTTC